This section outlines one T cell receptor (beta chain) sequence together with its context. These data are taken from a study of shared clonotypes between healthy human individuals. Study details: Researchers assigned three CD4 naive, three CD4 memory, two CD8 naive and one CD8 memory plate to each donor.

Sorted-subset replicate PCRs used about 0.2 ug of genomic DNA. This amount corresponded to tens of thousands of T cell genomes. Method: immunoSEQ multiplex PCR; TCRdb's copy keeps in-frame clones and lacks some. Of hundreds of thousands of clones in the sample, roughly 70% were seen once. Trimming stripped 6 bases from V and 4 bases from J, with 12 bases between. CDR3 length equals 14 residues. Germline V gene data show CDR1 as MNHNY and CDR2 as SVGAGI (reference sequence). The sequencing input was memory CD4+ T cells sorted from blood. The subset denotes: CD45RA-negative fraction. The receptor was isolated from a woman aged 30 to 39 in good health. This chain joins TRBV6-6 and TRBJ1-4, with D uncertain. CDR3 sequence reads: CASRKEGGNEKLFF. The CDR3 DNA is TGTGCCAGCAGAAAGGAGGGAGGTAATGAAAAACTGTTTTTT.